This T cell receptor beta chain was profiled in a study of CD8 T cells in ankylosing spondylitis. Overall study findings and caveats: About 8 highly homologous variants made up a TCR beta motif, and this motif appeared characteristic of ankylosing spondylitis blood. As reported, disease-linked clones showed significant enrichment in matched ankylosing spondylitis synovial fluid.

From germline, CDR1 is MGHRA and CDR2 YSYEKL. CDR3 length equals 17 residues. With V trimmed by 2 bases and J by 8 bases, 10 bases remained unmatched. Construction of TCR beta libraries was performed using quantitative 5'-RACE with molecular barcodes. From the 5' RACE reads, TCRdb called clonotypes with MiXCR, one entry per CDR3 protein. Here the sample spans about 170,000 distinct CDR3 sequences, 18% being singletons. This clonotype has a count of ten or more. What it recognizes is unknown. This clonotype originated in a male donor with ankylosing spondylitis or in good health (not recorded which). The chain combines TRBV4-1 with TRBJ1-6, with TRBD1 matching over 9 bases. The sequencing input was blood, either unsorted or a sorted T cell fraction (not recorded which). DNA of the CDR3: TGCGCCAGCAGCCAAACGGTCCGGGACAGGGAACATTCACCCCTCCACTTT. Translation gives CASSQTVRDREHSPLHF.